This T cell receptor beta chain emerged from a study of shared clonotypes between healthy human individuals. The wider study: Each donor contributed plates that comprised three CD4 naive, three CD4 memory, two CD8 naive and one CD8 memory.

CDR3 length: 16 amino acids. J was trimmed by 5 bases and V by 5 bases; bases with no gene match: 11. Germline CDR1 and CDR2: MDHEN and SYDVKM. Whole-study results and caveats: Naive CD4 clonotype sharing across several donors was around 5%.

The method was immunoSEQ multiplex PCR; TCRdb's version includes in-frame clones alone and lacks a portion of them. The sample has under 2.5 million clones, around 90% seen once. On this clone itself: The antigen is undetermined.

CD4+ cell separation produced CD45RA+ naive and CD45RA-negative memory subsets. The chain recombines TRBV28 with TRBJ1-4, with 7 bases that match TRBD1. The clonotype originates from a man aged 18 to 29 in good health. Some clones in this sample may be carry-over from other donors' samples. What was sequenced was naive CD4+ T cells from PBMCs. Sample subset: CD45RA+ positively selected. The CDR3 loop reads CASSPPRQGGNEKLFF. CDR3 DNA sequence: TGTGCCAGCAGTCCTCCCAGACAGGGAGGGAATGAAAAACTGTTTTTT.